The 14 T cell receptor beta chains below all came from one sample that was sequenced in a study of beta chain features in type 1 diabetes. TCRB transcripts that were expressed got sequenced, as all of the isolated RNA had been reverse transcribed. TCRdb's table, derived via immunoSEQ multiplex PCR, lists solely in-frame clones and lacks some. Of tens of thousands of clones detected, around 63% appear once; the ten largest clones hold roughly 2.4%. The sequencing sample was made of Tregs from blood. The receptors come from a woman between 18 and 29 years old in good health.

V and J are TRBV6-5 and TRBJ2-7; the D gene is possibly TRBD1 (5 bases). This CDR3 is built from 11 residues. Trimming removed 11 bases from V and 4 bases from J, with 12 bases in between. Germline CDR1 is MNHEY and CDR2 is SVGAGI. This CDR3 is CAAQTAYEQYF. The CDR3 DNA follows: TGTGCCGCCCAGACAGCATACGAGCAGTACTTC.

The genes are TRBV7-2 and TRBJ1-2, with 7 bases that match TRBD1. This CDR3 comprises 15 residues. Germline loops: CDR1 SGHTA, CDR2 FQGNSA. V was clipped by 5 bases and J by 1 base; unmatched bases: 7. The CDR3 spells CASSGDRALNYGYTF. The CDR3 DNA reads TGTGCCAGCAGCGGCGACAGGGCCCTTAACTATGGCTACACCTTC.

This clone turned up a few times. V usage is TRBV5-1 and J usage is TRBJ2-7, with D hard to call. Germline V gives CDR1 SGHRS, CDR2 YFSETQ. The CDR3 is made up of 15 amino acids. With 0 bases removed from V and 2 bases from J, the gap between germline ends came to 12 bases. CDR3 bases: TGCGCCAGCAGCTTGGAGTTGGCAGGCACCTACGAGCAGTACTTC. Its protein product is CASSLELAGTYEQYF.

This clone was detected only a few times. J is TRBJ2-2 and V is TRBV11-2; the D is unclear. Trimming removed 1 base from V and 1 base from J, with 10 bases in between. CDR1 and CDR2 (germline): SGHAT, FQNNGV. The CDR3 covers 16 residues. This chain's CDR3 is CASSLGVVLNTGELFF. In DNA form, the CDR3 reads TGTGCCAGCAGCTTAGGCGTCGTCCTGAACACCGGGGAGCTGTTTTTT.

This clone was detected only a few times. The CDR3 DNA sequence: TGTGCCAGCTCAACCGGGACAGGGGATGAGCAGTACTTC. It is translated as CASSTGTGDEQYF. The rearrangement joins TRBV18 to TRBJ2-7; 10 bases agree with TRBD1. The germline V gene has CDR1 KGHSH and CDR2 LQKENI. With 5 bases clipped from V and 7 bases from J, the junction kept 5 bases outside the gene matches. The CDR3 loop spans 13 amino acids.

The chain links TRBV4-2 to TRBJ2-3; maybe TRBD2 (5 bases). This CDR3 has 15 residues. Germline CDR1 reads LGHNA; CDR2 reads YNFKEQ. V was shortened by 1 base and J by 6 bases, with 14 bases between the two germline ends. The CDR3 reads CASSQAGSQSDTQYF. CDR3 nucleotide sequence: TGTGCCAGCAGCCAAGCGGGGTCCCAGAGCGATACGCAGTATTTT.

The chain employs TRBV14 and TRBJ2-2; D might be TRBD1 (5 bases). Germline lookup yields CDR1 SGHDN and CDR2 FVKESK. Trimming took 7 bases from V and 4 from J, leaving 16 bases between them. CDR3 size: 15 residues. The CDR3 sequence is CASKLDSLSTGELFF. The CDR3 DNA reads TGTGCCAGCAAACTTGACAGCTTGAGCACCGGGGAGCTGTTTTTT.

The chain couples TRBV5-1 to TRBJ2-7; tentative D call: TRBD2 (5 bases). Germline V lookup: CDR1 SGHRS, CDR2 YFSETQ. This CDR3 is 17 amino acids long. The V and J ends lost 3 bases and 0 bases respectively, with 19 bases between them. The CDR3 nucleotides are TGCGCCAGCAGCTCGGAAACCTATAGCGCCATCTCCTACGAGCAGTACTTC. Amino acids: CASSSETYSAISYEQYF.

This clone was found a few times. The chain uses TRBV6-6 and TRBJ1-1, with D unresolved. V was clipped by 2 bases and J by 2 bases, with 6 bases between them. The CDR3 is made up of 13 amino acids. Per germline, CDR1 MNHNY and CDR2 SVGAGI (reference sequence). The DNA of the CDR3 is TGTGCCAGCAGTTACGAGCGAAACACTGAAGCTTTCTTT. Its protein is CASSYERNTEAFF.

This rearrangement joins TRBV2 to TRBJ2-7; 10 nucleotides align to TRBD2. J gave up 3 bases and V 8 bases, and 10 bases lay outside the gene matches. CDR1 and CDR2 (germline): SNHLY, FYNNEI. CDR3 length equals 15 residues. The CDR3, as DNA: TGTGCCAGCTCTTACGCCAGCGGGGGGGGCTACGAGCAGTACTTC. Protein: CASSYASGGGYEQYF.

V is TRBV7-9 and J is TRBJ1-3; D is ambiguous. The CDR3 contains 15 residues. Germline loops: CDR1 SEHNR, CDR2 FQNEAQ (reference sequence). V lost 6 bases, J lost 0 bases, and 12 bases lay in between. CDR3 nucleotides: TGTGCCAGCAGTTACGGGGTTAACTCTGGAAACACCATATATTTT. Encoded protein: CASSYGVNSGNTIYF. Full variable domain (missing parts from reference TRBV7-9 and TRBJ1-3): DTGVSQNPRHKITKRGQNVTFRCDPISEHNRLYWYRQTLGQGPEFLTYFQNEAQLEKSRLLSDRFSAERPKGSFSTLEIQRTEQGDSAMYLCASSYGVNSGNTIYFGEGSWLTVV.

The CDR3, as DNA: TGTGCCAGCAGCTCTTCCGACAGGGGAAGGCAGCCCCAGCATTTT. This translates into CASSSSDRGRQPQHF. The V call is TRBV7-3, the J call TRBJ1-5; 8 positions match TRBD1. V was pared by 4 bases and J by 7 bases, with 9 bases of the junction left unmatched. Germline lookup yields CDR1 SGHTA and CDR2 FQGTGA. The CDR3 loop spans 15 amino acids.

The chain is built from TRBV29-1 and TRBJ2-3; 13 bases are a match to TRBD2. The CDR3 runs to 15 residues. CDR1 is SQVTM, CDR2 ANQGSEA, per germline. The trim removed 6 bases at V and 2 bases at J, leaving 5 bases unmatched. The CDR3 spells CSVWTSGGFTDTQYF. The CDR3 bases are TGCAGCGTCTGGACTAGCGGGGGCTTCACAGATACGCAGTATTTT.

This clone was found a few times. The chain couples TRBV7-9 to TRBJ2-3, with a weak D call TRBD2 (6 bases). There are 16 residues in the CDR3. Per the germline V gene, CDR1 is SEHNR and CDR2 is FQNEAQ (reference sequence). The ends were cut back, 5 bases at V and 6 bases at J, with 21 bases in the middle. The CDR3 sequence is CASSPRLEGIRDTQYF. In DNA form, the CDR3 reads TGTGCCAGCAGCCCACGACTAGAAGGAATTCGTGATACGCAGTATTTT.